The 10 T cell receptor beta chains listed next were all sequenced from one sample in a study of T cells in Graves' hyperthyroidism and ophthalmopathy. Amplified TCR beta CDR3 regions came from RNA transcripts. A first-round RT-PCR of the TCR CDR3 used the HTBI primer set. TCRdb independently ran MiXCR on the multiplex PCR reads; one entry per CDR3 protein. The sample consists of about 200,000 distinct CDR3 sequences, approximately 17% of them appearing once. What was sequenced was blood. These receptors originate from a man aged 50 or older with Graves' hyperthyroidism.

V usage is TRBV7-9 and J usage is TRBJ2-5, with D perhaps matching TRBD1 or TRBD2 (5 bases each). Germline V gives CDR1 SEHNR, CDR2 FQNEAQ (reference sequence). The CDR3 spans 12 residues. Trimming removed 11 bases from V and 5 bases from J, with 15 bases in between. The CDR3 DNA is TGTGCCTGGGACCCCTCAGGGGAGACCCAGTACTTC. Translating it yields CAWDPSGETQYF.

In its sample, this clonotype was seen many times. This chain links TRBV12-3 or TRBV12-4 with TRBJ2-7; 7 positions agree with TRBD1. V shed 4 bases, J shed 4 bases, and the junction held 16 bases outside the gene matches. This CDR3 spans 17 amino acids. CDR3 DNA sequence: TGTGCCAGCAGTTGGAGGTTACCAGGACAGGCGGCATACGAGCAGTACTTC. It yields the protein CASSWRLPGQAAYEQYF.

The CDR3 DNA is TGCAGTGCTAGTCCGCTAATAGCAGAGACCCAGTACTTC. Protein product: CSASPLIAETQYF. The chain recombines TRBV20-1 with TRBJ2-5; D is unresolved. Germline lookup yields CDR1 DFQATT and CDR2 SNEGSKA (reference sequence). The CDR3 is 13 amino acids. Trimming removed 3 bases from V and 4 bases from J, with 12 bases in between.

This sequence joins TRBV28 and TRBJ2-7, with D possibly matching TRBD2 (6 bases). Germline values: CDR1 MDHEN, CDR2 SYDVKM. Trimming pared 6 bases from V and 4 bases from J, leaving 16 bases between. The CDR3 has 14 residues. CDR3 region: CASSPAGLLYEQYF. The DNA of the CDR3 is TGTGCCAGCAGCCCCGCGGGGCTGTTATACGAGCAGTACTTC.

The sample holds many counts of this clonotype. The chain combines TRBV11-2 with TRBJ2-7; D tentatively reads TRBD1 or TRBD2 (5 bases each). The CDR3 is 14 residues long. V shed 3 bases and J shed 2 bases, with 11 bases lying between them. Germline V gene lookup returns CDR1 SGHAT and CDR2 FQNNGV. CDR3 amino acids: CASSFGTGTYEQYF. The DNA for the CDR3 is TGTGCCAGCAGCTTTGGGACGGGCACCTACGAGCAGTACTTC.

The CDR3 sequence: CASSPLWGYTF. The DNA for the CDR3 is TGTGCCAGCAGCCCTCTGTGGGGCTACACCTTC. The genes are TRBV28 and TRBJ1-2; D unresolved. CDR3 length: 11 residues. The V gene lost 6 bases and the J gene lost 8 bases, with 10 bases spanning the gap. Germline V gene lookup returns CDR1 MDHEN and CDR2 SYDVKM.

This clonotype was observed at least ten times. J is TRBJ2-3 and V is TRBV5-1; perhaps TRBD2 as D (6 bases). CDR3 length: 13 residues. Trimming shortened V by 4 bases and J by 9 bases, and 15 bases separated the two germline ends. Germline V gene sequence: CDR1 SGHRS, CDR2 YFSETQ. For the CDR3, the DNA is TGCGCCAGCAGCCCTATAGCGGAGGCGACGCAGTATTTT. Translating it yields CASSPIAEATQYF.

The table lists this clonotype with a few counts. The chain joins TRBV20-1 to TRBJ1-5; D gene unclear. Germline V gene data show CDR1 as DFQATT and CDR2 as SNEGSKA (reference sequence). V was trimmed by 0 bases and J by 3 bases, leaving 9 bases between them. This CDR3 has 14 amino acids. CDR3 region: CSARDPGANQPQHF. The CDR3 DNA sequence: TGCAGTGCTAGAGACCCTGGAGCCAATCAGCCCCAGCATTTT.

This clonotype has at least ten counts. V and J are TRBV5-1 and TRBJ2-1; TRBD2 aligns across 14 bases. The CDR3 loop spans 15 amino acids. V lost 4 bases, J lost 7 bases, and 4 bases stayed unmatched. Germline V lookup: CDR1 SGHRS, CDR2 YFSETQ. As DNA, the CDR3 is TGCGCCAGCAGCGCGGGACTAGCGGGAGATAATGAGCAGTTCTTC. It is translated as CASSAGLAGDNEQFF.

This clonotype was seen repeatedly, ten times or more. This rearrangement joins TRBV2 to TRBJ2-1; 9 nucleotides match TRBD2. From germline, CDR1 is SNHLY and CDR2 FYNNEI. The trim removed 4 bases at V and 5 bases at J, leaving 6 bases unmatched. The CDR3 runs to 15 residues. The CDR3 nucleotides read TGTGCCAGCAGTGGTCATGCGGGAGGGGACAATGAGCAGTTCTTC. This codes for CASSGHAGGDNEQFF.